This T cell receptor (beta chain) was retrieved from a study of control samples from healthy donors and cancer patients. The assay was immunoSEQ multiplex PCR, and TCRdb's table has in-frame clones only and misses some. The sample shows 150,000 or so clones, approximately 94% of them seen only once. Germline V gives CDR1 SNHLY, CDR2 FYNNEI. V lost 3 bases, J lost 2 bases, and 13 bases lay in between. This CDR3 is built from 15 residues. This clonotype was sampled from a man younger than 35 in good health. The chain links TRBV2 to TRBJ1-2, with D possibly TRBD1 on 6 matching bases. The sequencing sample was made of blood. CDR3 in DNA: TGTGCCAGCAGTGAGGGGTGGGGGCCCAACTATGGCTACACCTTC. Residues: CASSEGWGPNYGYTF.